This TCR beta chain is drawn from a study of metastatic and nonmetastatic thyroid tumors. Study-level information: Patients with malignant and benign thyroid disease provided blood and tumor or nodule tissue, whose repertoires were compared.

This clone was counted at least ten times. Its antigen is not known. Thyroid surgery had not been preceded by any treatment in any patient. Study results and limitations: Relative to benign nodules, malignant thyroid tumors were reportedly characterized by significantly elevated TCR beta diversity in blood and tumor.

Original methodology: Variation in CDR3 across clinicopathological groups served as the basis for constructing a distant-metastasis classifier in papillary thyroid cancer. TCRdb re-clonotyped the PCR reads via MiXCR. The V and J calls shown here were made by TCRdb, not taken from the authors' results. The sample carries 90,000 or so clones, around 7.8% recorded once. This CDR3 spans 14 amino acids. J was trimmed by 0 bases and V by 6 bases; bases with no gene match: 5. The germline CDR1 and CDR2 sequences are ENHRY and SYGVKD. The V and J genes are TRBV10-3 and TRBJ2-7; 7 bases align to TRBD1. The TCR comes from a female donor with papillary thyroid cancer or a benign thyroid nodule (not recorded which). Some clones in this sample may be carry-over from other donors' samples. The specimen was blood. The CDR3 spells CAISPGDSSYEQYF. CDR3 DNA sequence: TGTGCCATCAGCCCCGGGGACAGCTCCTACGAGCAGTACTTC.